This T cell receptor beta chain was sequenced in a study of T cells after posttransplantation cyclophosphamide. The data were produced by immunoSEQ multiplex PCR, yet TCRdb's version contains in-frame clones alone and is incomplete. This repertoire lists some 50,000 clones without singletons; roughly 2.2% sits in the top ten. Germline trimming cut 4 bases from V and 2 bases from J; bases unmatched to any gene: 9. Germline CDR1 reads SGHDN; CDR2 reads FVKESK. The CDR3 is 17 residues long. Ten or more counts support this clone. V is TRBV14 and J is TRBJ2-1, with 9 nucleotides matching TRBD1. The source is a man aged 35 to 55 in good health, CMV-negative, and a related stem cell transplant donor. The specimen sequenced was PBMCs. CDR3 residues: CASSPRLGTGTYNEQFF. For the CDR3, the DNA is TGTGCCAGCAGCCCGCGGCTGGGGACAGGGACCTACAATGAGCAGTTCTTC.